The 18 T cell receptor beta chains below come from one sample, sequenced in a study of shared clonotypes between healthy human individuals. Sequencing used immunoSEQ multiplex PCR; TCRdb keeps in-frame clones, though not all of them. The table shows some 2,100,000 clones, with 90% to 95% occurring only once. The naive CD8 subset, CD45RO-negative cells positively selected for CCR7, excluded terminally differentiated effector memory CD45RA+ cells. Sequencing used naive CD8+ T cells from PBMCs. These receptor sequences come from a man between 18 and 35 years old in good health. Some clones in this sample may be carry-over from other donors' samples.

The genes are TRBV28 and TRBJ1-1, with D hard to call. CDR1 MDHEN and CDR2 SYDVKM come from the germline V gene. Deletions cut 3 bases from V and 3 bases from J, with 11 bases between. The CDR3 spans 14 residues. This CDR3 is CASSLRILYTEAFF. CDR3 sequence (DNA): TGTGCCAGCAGTTTGAGAATCCTTTACACTGAAGCTTTCTTT.

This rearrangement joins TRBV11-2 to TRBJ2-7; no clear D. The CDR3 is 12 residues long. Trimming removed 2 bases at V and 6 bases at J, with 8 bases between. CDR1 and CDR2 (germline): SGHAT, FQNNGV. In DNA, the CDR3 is TGTGCCAGCAGCTTAATAGTTCCCGAGCAGTACTTC. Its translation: CASSLIVPEQYF.

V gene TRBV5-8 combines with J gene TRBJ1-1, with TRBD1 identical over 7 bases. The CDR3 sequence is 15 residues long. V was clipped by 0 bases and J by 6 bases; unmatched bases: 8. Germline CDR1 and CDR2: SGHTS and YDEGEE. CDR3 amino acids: CASSLGGGLVAEAFF. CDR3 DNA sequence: TGTGCCAGCAGCTTGGGAGGGGGCCTGGTTGCTGAAGCTTTCTTT. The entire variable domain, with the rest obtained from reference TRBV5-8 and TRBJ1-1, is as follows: EAGVTQSPTHLIKTRGQQATLRCSPISGHTSVYWYQQALGLGLQFLLWYDEGEERNRGNFPPRFSGRQFPNYSSELNVNALELEDSALYLCASSLGGGLVAEAFFGQGTRLTVV.

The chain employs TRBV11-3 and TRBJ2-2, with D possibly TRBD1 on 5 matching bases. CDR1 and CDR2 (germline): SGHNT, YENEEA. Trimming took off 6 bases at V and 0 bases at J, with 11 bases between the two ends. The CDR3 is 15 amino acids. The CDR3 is CASSSRQSNTGELFF. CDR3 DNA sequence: TGTGCCAGCAGTTCCCGACAGTCGAACACCGGGGAGCTGTTTTTT.

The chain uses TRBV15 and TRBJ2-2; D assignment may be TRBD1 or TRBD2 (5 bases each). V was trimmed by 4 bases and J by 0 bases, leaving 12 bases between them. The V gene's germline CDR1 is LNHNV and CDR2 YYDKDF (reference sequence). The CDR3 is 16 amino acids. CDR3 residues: CATSMWGPPNTGELFF. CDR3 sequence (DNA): TGTGCCACCAGCATGTGGGGACCCCCGAACACCGGGGAGCTGTTTTTT.

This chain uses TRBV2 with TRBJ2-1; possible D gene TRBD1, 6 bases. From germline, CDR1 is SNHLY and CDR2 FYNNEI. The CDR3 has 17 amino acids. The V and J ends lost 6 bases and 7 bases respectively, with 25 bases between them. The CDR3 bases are TGTGCCAGCAGCCCCTCCCCCCGGGACCCAAGGGGGAATGAGCAGTTCTTC. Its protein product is CASSPSPRDPRGNEQFF.

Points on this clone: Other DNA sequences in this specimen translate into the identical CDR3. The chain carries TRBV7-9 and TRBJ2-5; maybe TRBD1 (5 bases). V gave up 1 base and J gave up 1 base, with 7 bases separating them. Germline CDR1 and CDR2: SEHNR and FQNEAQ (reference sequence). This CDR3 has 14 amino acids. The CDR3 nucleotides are TGTGCCAGCAGCTTAGGTAGGGGCCAAGAGACCCAGTACTTC. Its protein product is CASSLGRGQETQYF. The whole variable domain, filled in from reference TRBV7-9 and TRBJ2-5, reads DTGVSQNPRHKITKRGQNVTFRCDPISEHNRLYWYRQTLGQGPEFLTYFQNEAQLEKSRLLSDRFSAERPKGSFSTLEIQRTEQGDSAMYLCASSLGRGQETQYFGPGTRLLVL.

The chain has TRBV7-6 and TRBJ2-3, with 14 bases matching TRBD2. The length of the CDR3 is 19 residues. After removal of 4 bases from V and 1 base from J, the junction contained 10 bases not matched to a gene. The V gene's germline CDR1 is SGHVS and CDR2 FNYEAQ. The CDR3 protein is CASSSGLAGVDSGTDTQYF. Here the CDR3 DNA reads TGTGCCAGCAGCTCGGGACTAGCGGGAGTGGATTCTGGCACAGATACGCAGTATTTT.

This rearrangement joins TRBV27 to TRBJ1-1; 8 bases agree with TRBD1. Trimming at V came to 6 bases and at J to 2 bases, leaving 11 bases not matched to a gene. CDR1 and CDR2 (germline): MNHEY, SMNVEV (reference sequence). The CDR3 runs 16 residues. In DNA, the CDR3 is TGTGCCAGCAGCCCAGGACCGGGGACAGGAAACACTGAAGCTTTCTTT. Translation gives CASSPGPGTGNTEAFF.

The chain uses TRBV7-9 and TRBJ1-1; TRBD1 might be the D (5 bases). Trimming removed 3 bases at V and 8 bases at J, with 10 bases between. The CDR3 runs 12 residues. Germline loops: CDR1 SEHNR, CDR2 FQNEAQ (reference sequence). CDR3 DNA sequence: TGTGCCAGCAGCTTTGGGACGTTAGAAGCTTTCTTT. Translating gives CASSFGTLEAFF.

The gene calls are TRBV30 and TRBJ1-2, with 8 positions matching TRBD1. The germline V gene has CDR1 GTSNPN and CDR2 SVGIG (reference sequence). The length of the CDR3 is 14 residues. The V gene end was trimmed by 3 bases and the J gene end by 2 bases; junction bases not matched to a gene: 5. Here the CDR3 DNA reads TGTGCCTGGAGATTGACAGGGGACAACTATGGCTACACCTTC. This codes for CAWRLTGDNYGYTF.

This chain's CDR3 is CASSQRTRDRGRTDTQYF. CDR3 DNA sequence: TGCGCCAGCAGCCAACGTACGAGGGACAGGGGGCGGACAGATACGCAGTATTTT. The rearrangement links TRBV4-1 to TRBJ2-3; 12 bases agree with TRBD1. With V trimmed by 2 bases and J by 3 bases, 9 bases remained unmatched. This CDR3 is built from 18 residues. CDR1 and CDR2 (germline): MGHRA, YSYEKL.

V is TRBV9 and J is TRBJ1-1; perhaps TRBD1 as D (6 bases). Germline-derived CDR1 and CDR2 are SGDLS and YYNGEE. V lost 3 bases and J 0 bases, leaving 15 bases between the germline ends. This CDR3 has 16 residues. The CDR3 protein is CASSGNRDLMNTEAFF. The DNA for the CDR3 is TGTGCCAGCAGCGGCAACAGGGACCTAATGAACACTGAAGCTTTCTTT.

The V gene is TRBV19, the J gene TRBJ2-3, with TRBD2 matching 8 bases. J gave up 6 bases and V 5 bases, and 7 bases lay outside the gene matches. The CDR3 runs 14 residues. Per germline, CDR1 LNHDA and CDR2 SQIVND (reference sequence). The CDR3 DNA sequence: TGTGCCAGTAGTCAAGCGGGAGCGGGGGATACGCAGTATTTT. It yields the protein CASSQAGAGDTQYF. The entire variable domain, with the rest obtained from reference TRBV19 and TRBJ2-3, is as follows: DGGITQSPKYLFRKEGQNVTLSCEQNLNHDAMYWYRQDPGQGLRLIYYSQIVNDFQKGDIAEGYSVSREKKESFPLTVTSAQKNPTAFYLCASSQAGAGDTQYFGPGTRLTVL.

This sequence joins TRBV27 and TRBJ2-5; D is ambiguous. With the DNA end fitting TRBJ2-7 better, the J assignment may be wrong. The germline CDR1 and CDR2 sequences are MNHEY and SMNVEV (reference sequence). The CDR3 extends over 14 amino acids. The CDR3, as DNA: TGTGCCAGCAGTCCTCGACGGAACTCCTACGAGCAGTACTTC. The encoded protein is CASSPRRNSYEQYF.

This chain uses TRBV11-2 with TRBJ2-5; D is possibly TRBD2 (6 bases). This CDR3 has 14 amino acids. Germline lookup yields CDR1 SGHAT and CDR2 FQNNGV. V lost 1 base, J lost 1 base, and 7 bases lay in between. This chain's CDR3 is CASSLGDFQETQYF. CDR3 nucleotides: TGTGCCAGCAGCTTAGGGGACTTCCAAGAGACCCAGTACTTC. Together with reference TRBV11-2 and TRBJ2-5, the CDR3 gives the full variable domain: EAGVAQSPRYKIIEKRQSVAFWCNPISGHATLYWYQQILGQGPKLLIQFQNNGVVDDSQLPKDRFSAERLKGVDSTLKIQPAKLEDSAVYLCASSLGDFQETQYFGPGTRLLVL.

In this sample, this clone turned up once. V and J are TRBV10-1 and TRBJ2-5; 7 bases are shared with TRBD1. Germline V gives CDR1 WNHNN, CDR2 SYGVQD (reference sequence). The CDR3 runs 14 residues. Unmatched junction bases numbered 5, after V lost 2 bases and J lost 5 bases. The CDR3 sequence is CASSEDRDFETQYF. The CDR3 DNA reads TGCGCCAGCAGTGAGGACAGGGATTTCGAGACCCAGTACTTC.

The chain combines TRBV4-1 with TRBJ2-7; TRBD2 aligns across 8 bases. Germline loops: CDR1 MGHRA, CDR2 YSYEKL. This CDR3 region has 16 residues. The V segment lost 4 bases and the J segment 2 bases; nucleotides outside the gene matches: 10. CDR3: CASSLSGGAGAYEQYF. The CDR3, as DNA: TGCGCCAGCAGCCTTTCCGGGGGAGCGGGGGCCTACGAGCAGTACTTC.